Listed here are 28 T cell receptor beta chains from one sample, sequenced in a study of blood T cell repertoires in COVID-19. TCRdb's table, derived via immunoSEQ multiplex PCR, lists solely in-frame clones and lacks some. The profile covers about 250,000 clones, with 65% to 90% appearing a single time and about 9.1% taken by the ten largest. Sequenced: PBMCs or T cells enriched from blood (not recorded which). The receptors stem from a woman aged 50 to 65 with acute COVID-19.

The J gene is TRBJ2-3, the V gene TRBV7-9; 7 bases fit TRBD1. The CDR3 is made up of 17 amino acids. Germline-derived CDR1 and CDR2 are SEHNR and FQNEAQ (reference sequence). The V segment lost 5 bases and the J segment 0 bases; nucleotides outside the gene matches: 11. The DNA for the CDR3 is TGTGCCAGCAGCCACGGACGAGGGGGCGGGAGCACAGATACGCAGTATTTT. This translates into CASSHGRGGGSTDTQYF.

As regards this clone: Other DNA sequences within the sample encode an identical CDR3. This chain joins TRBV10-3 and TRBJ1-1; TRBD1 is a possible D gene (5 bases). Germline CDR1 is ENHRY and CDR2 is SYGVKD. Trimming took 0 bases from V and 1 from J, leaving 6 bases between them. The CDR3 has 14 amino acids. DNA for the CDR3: TGTGCCATCAGTGAGTCGGGGGGGAACACTGAAGCTTTCTTT. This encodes CAISESGGNTEAFF.

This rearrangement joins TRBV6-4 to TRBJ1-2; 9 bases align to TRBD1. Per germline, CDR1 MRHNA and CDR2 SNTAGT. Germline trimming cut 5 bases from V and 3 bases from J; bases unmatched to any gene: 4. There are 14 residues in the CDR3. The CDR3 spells CASSITGGDYGYTF. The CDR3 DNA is TGTGCCAGCAGTATTACAGGGGGCGACTATGGCTACACCTTC.

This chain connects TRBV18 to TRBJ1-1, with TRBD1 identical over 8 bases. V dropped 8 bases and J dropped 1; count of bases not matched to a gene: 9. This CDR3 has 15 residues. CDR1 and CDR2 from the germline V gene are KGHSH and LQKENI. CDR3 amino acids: CASTQTGVRNTEAFF. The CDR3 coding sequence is TGTGCCAGCACCCAGACAGGGGTGAGGAACACTGAAGCTTTCTTT.

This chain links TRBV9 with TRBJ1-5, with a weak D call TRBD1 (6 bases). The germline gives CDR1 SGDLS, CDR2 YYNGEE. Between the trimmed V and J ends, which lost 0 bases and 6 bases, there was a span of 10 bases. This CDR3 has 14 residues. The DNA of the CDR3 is TGTGCCAGCAGCGTAGGGCAGGGGAGTCAGCCCCAGCATTTT. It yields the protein CASSVGQGSQPQHF.

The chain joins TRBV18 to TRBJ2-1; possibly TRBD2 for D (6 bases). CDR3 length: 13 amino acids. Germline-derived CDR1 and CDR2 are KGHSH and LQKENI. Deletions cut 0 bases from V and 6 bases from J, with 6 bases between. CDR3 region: CASSPPGGNEQFF. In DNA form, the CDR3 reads TGTGCCAGCTCACCACCGGGAGGCAATGAGCAGTTCTTC. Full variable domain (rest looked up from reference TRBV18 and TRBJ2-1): NAGVMQNPRHLVRRRGQEARLRCSPMKGHSHVYWYRQLPEEGLKFMVYLQKENIIDESGMPKERFSAEFPKEGPSILRIQQVVRGDSAAYFCASSPPGGNEQFFGPGTRLTVL.

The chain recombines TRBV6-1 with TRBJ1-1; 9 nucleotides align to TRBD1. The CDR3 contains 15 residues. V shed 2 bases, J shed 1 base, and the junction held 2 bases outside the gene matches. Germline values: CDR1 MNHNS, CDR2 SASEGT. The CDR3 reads CASSERQGGNTEAFF. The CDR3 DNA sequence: TGTGCCAGCAGTGAAAGACAGGGGGGGAACACTGAAGCTTTCTTT.

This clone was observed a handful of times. Here the CDR3 DNA reads TGTGCCAGCAGCTTAGGGACTAGCGGGGGGGCCTTTCTGTTCTTC. Protein sequence: CASSLGTSGGAFLFF. The chain couples TRBV7-2 to TRBJ2-1; TRBD2 aligns across 15 bases. Germline loops: CDR1 SGHTA, CDR2 FQGNSA. The CDR3 contains 15 residues. Trimming cost V 1 base and J 15 bases; bases outside gene matches: 7.

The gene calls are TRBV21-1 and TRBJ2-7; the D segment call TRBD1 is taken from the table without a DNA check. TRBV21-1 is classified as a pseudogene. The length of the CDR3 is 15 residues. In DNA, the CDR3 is TGTGCCAGCAGCAAAGCGCCCAGGGGATTGCACGAGCAGTACTTC. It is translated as CASSKAPRGLHEQYF.

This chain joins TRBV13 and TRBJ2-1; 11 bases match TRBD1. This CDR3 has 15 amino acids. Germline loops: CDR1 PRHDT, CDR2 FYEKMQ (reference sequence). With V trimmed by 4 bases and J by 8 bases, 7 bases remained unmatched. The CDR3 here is CASSSDRGRGYEQFF. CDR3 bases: TGTGCCAGCAGCTCGGACAGGGGGCGAGGTTATGAGCAGTTCTTC.

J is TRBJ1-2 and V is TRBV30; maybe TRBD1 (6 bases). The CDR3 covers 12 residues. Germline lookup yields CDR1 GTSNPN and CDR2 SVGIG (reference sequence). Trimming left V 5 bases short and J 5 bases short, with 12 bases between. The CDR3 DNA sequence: TGTGCCTGGGGGGGGCGTCGGTATGGCTACACCTTC. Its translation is CAWGGRRYGYTF.

The CDR3 nucleotides are TGTGCCAGTATTGACAGGGATCCCTCGGATGGCTACACCTTC. Its protein is CASIDRDPSDGYTF. V and J are TRBV19 and TRBJ1-2, with 7 bases lining up with TRBD1. There are 14 residues in the CDR3. J was trimmed by 6 bases and V by 7 bases; bases with no gene match: 11. CDR1 and CDR2 from the germline V gene are LNHDA and SQIVND (reference sequence).

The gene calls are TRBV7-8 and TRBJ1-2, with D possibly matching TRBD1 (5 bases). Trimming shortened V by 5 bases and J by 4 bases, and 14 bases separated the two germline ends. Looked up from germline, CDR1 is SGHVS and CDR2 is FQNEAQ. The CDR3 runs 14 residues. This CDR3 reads CASSRTDRIYGYTF. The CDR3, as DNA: TGTGCCAGCAGCCGTACCGACAGAATCTATGGCTACACCTTC.

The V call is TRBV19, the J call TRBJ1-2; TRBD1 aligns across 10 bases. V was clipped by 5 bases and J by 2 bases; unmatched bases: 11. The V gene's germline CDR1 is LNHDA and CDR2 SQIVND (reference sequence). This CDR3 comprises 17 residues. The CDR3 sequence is CASSPQSGGQGNYGYTF. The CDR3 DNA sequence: TGTGCCAGTAGTCCCCAATCAGGGGGACAGGGGAACTATGGCTACACCTTC.

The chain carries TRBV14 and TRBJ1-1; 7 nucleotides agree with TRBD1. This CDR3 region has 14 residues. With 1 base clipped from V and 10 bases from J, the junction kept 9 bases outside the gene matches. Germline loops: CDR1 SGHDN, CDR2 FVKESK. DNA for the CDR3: TGTGCCAGCAGCCAAGTAGGGGACAGACTGCGAGCTTTCTTT. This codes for CASSQVGDRLRAFF.

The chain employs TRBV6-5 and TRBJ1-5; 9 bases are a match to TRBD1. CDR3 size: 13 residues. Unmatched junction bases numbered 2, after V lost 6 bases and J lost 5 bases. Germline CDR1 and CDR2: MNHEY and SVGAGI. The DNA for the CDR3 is TGTGCCAGCAGCGACAGGGGGTATCAGCCCCAGCATTTT. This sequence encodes CASSDRGYQPQHF.

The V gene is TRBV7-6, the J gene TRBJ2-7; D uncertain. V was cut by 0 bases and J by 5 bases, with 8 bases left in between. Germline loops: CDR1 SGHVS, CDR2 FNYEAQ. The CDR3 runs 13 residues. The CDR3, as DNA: TGTGCCAGCAGCTTAGCTTTGGAGAACGAGCAGTACTTC. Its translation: CASSLALENEQYF.

The CDR3 DNA reads TGCGCCAGCAGCGTAACCACCGGGAGACAGGGGCGTCTCGGGGATTCACCCCTCCACTTT. It codes for CASSVTTGRQGRLGDSPLHF. This rearrangement joins TRBV5-1 to TRBJ1-6; 8 positions match TRBD1. The CDR3 runs 20 residues. Looked up from germline, CDR1 is SGHRS and CDR2 is YFSETQ. The V and J ends lost 4 bases and 8 bases, in that order; junction bases with no gene match: 23. The full variable domain, in which reference TRBV5-1 and TRBJ1-6 provide the parts outside the CDR3, is KAGVTQTPRYLIKTRGQQVTLSCSPISGHRSVSWYQQTPGQGLQFLFEYFSETQRNKGNFPGRFSGRQFSNSRSEMNVSTLELGDSALYLCASSVTTGRQGRLGDSPLHFGNGTRLTVT.

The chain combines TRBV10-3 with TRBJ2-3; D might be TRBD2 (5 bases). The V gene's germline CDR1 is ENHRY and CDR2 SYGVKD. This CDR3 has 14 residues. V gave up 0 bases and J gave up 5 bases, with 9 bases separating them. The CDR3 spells CAISESKGRDTQYF. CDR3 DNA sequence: TGTGCCATCAGTGAGTCAAAAGGGAGAGATACGCAGTATTTT.

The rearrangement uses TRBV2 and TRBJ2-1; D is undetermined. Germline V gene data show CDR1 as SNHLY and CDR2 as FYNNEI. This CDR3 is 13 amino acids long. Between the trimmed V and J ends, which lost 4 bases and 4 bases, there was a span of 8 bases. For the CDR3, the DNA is TGTGCCAGCAGTGTTGGCCTTTACAATGAGCAGTTCTTC. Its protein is CASSVGLYNEQFF.

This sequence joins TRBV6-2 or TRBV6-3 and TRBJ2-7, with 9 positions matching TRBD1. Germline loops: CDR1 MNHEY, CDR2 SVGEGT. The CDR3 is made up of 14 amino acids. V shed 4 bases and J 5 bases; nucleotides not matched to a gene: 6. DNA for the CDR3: TGTGCCAGCAGTTCGCCGGGACAGGGCCACGAGCAGTACTTC. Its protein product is CASSSPGQGHEQYF.

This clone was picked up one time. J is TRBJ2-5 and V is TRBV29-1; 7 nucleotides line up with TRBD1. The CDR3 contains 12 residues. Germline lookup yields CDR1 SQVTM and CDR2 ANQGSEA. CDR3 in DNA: TGCAGTGCCACAGGGGAGCAAGAGACCCAGTACTTC. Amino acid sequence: CSATGEQETQYF.

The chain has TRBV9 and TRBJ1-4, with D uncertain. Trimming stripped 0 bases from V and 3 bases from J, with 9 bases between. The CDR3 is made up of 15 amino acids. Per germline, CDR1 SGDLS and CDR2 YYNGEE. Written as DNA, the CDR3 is TGTGCCAGCAGCGTAGTTCAGCGTTCTAATGAAAAACTGTTTTTT. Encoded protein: CASSVVQRSNEKLFF.

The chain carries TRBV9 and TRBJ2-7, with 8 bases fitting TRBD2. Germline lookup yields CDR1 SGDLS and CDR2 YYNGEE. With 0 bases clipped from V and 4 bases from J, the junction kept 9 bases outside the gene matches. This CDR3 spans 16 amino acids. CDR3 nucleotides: TGTGCCAGCAGCGTAGGTCTGCGGGGGGCCTTTTACGAGCAGTACTTC. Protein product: CASSVGLRGAFYEQYF.

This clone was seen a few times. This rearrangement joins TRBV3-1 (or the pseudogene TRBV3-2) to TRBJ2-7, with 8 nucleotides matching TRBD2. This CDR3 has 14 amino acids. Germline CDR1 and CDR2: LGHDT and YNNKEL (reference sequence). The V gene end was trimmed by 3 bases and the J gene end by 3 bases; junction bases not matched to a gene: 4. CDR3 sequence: CASSHTSGFYEQYF. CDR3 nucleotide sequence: TGTGCCAGCAGCCATACTAGCGGATTCTACGAGCAGTACTTC.

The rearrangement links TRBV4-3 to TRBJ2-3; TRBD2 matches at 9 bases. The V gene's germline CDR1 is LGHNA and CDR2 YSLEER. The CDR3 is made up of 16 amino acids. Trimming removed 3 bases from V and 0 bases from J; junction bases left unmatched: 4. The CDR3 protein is CASSHPTSGSTDTQYF. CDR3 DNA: TGCGCCAGCAGCCACCCGACTAGCGGAAGCACAGATACGCAGTATTTT.

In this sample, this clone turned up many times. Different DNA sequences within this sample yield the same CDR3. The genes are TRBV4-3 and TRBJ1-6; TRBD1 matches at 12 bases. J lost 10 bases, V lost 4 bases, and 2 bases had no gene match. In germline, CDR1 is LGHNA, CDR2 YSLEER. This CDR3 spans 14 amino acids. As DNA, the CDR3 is TGCGCCAGCAGCCGGGACAGGGGGCCGTCACCCCTCCACTTT. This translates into CASSRDRGPSPLHF.

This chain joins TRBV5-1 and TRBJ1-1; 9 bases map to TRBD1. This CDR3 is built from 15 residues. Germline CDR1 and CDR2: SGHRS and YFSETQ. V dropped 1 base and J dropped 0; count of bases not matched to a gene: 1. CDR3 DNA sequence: TGCGCCAGCAGCTTGACAGGGGGCATGAACACTGAAGCTTTCTTT. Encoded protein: CASSLTGGMNTEAFF.